These 8 T cell receptor beta chains were sequenced from one sample in a study of T cell changes during pregnancy in multiple sclerosis. Profiled with immunoSEQ multiplex PCR; TCRdb holds only in-frame clones, not every one. The table includes almost 20,000 clones, roughly 87% detected once. The specimen was CD8+ T cells from peripheral blood mononuclear cells, collected in the second trimester of pregnancy. The receptors stem from a female donor in good health, enrolled as a control in a pregnancy study.

The V and J genes are TRBV7-9 and TRBJ2-1; 7 bases line up with TRBD2. Germline V gives CDR1 SEHNR, CDR2 FQNEAQ (reference sequence). V lost 5 bases to trimming and J lost 7 bases; unmatched junction nucleotides: 11. CDR3 length equals 15 residues. The CDR3 sequence: CASSGGEGRSNEQFF. DNA for the CDR3: TGTGCCAGCAGCGGTGGGGAGGGGAGATCAAATGAGCAGTTCTTC.

The chain has TRBV18 and TRBJ2-1; 7 nucleotides line up with TRBD2. The CDR3 runs 12 residues. V was pared by 8 bases and J by 7 bases, with 5 bases of the junction left unmatched. CDR1 KGHSH and CDR2 LQKENI come from the germline V gene. The CDR3 DNA is TGTGCCAGCGCGGGGGACTTTAATGAGCAGTTCTTC. It yields the protein CASAGDFNEQFF.

In regard to this clone: In this CDR3 the conserved last residue, phenylalanine or tryptophan, is missing, so a read error is likely. The limits of the CDR3 on the DNA are not certain, so only TCRdb's listed CDR3 is given. The chain recombines TRBV5-1 with TRBJ2-7; TRBD2, as called in the table, went unchecked against the DNA. Per the germline V gene, CDR1 is SGHRS and CDR2 is YFSETQ. The CDR3 length equals 13 residues, ends included. The CDR3 sequence: CASSLVSSSGRSP.

The CDR3 DNA reads TGTGCCAGTAGTATTATCCCCCGGGAGAAGCAGTTCTTC. The encoded protein is CASSIIPREKQFF. The rearrangement joins TRBV19 to TRBJ2-1; weak D call: TRBD2 (6 bases). This CDR3 has 13 amino acids. Trimming pared 3 bases from V and 11 bases from J, leaving 14 bases between. The germline V gene encodes CDR1 LNHDA and CDR2 SQIVND (reference sequence). The full variable domain, completed using reference TRBV19 and TRBJ2-1, is DGGITQSPKYLFRKEGQNVTLSCEQNLNHDAMYWYRQDPGQGLRLIYYSQIVNDFQKGDIAEGYSVSREKKESFPLTVTSAQKNPTAFYLCASSIIPREKQFFGPGTRLTVL.

This clone was seen just once. This rearrangement joins TRBV9 to TRBJ2-3; D is ambiguous. CDR1 SGDLS and CDR2 YYNGEE come from the germline V gene. The CDR3 sequence is 15 residues long. The V end lost 2 bases, the J end lost 0 bases, and 10 bases lay between the germline ends. The CDR3 loop is CASSVHRVSTDTQYF. The CDR3 region has the DNA TGTGCCAGCAGCGTCCACAGAGTTAGCACAGATACGCAGTATTTT.

The V gene is TRBV6-6, the J gene TRBJ1-4; no clear D gene. V shed 6 bases and J shed 5 bases, with 19 bases lying between them. Germline V gene data show CDR1 as MNHNY and CDR2 as SVGAGI (reference sequence). CDR3 length: 16 residues. The CDR3 loop reads CASSPLGSVGNEKLFF. In DNA form, the CDR3 reads TGTGCCAGCAGCCCGTTGGGTTCGGTCGGGAATGAAAAACTGTTTTTT.

V and J are TRBV27 and TRBJ2-7, with TRBD2 matching over 11 bases. Germline V lookup: CDR1 MNHEY, CDR2 SMNVEV (reference sequence). This CDR3 region has 15 residues. Trimming cost V 5 bases and J 4 bases; bases outside gene matches: 7. The CDR3 sequence is CASSRTSGRTYEQYF. In DNA, the CDR3 is TGTGCCAGCAGTCGAACTAGCGGGAGAACGTACGAGCAGTACTTC.

The chain recombines TRBV7-8 with TRBJ2-7; possibly TRBD2 for D (5 bases). With 2 bases removed from V and 7 bases from J, the gap between germline ends came to 6 bases. From germline, CDR1 is SGHVS and CDR2 FQNEAQ. The CDR3 totals 11 residues. The CDR3, as DNA: TGTGCCAGCAGCTTATCGGGGGAGCAGTACTTC. Translating gives CASSLSGEQYF. Variable domain in full (rest from reference TRBV7-8 and TRBJ2-7): GAGVSQSPRYKVAKRGQDVALRCDPISGHVSLFWYQQALGQGPEFLTYFQNEAQLDKSGLPSDRFFAERPEGSVSTLKIQRTQQEDSAVYLCASSLSGEQYFGPGTRLTVT.